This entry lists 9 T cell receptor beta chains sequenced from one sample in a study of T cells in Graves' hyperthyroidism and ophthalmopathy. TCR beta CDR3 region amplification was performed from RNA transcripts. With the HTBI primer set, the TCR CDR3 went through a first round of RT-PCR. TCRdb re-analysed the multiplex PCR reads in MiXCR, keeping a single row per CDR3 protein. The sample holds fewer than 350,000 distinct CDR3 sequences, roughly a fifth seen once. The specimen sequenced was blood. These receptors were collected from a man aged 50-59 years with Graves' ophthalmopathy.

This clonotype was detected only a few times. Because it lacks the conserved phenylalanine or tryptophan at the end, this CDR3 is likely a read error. The CDR3 loop reads CATSREPGPGTDTQYL. Here the CDR3 DNA reads TGTGCCACCAGCAGAGAGCCAGGTCCCGGCACAGATACGCAGTATCTT. The gene calls are TRBV15 and TRBJ2-3, with D unclear. CDR3 length equals 16 residues. Trimming pared 0 bases from V and 1 base from J, leaving 11 bases between. Germline assignment: CDR1 LNHNV and CDR2 YYDKDF (reference sequence).

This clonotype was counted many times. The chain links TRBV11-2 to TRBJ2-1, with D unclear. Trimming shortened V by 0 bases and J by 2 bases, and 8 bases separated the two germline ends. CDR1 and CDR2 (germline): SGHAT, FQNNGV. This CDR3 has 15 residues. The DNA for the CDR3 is TGTGCCAGCAGCTTAGAACTACTAACCTACAATGAGCAGTTCTTC. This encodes CASSLELLTYNEQFF.

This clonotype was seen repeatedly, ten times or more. The CDR3 loop reads CASRRDGGNGGNQPQHF. Here the CDR3 DNA reads TGTGCCAGTAGGAGAGACGGCGGAAATGGGGGCAATCAGCCCCAGCATTTT. The chain uses TRBV19 and TRBJ1-5, with D uncertain. Germline V gives CDR1 LNHDA, CDR2 SQIVND (reference sequence). Trimming cost V 6 bases and J 2 bases, with 20 bases left between them. This CDR3 comprises 17 residues.

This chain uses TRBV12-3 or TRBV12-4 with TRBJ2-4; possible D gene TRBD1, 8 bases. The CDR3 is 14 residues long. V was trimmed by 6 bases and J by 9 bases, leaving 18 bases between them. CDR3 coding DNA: TGTGCCAGCAGACTCACAGGGGGGGAAGGCATTCAGTACTTC. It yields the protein CASRLTGGEGIQYF.

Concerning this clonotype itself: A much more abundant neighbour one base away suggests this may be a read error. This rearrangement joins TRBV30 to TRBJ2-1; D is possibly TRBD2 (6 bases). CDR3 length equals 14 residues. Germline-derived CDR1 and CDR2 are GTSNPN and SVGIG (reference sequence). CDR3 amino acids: CAWRTGRSYSEQFF. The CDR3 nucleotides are TGTGCCTGGAGGACCGGGAGATCCTACAGTGAGCAGTTCTTC.

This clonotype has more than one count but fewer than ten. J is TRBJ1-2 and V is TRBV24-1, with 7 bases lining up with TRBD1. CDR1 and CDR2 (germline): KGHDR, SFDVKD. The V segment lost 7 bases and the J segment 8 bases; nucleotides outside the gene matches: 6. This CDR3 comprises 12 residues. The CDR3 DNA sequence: TGTGCCACCAGAGGGACAGTCGAGGGCTACACCTTC. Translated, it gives CATRGTVEGYTF.

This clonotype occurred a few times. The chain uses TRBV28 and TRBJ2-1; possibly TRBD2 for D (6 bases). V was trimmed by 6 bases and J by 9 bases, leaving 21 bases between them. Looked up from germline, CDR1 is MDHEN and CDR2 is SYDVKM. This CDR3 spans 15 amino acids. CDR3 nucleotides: TGTGCCAGCAGCCTCACTAGCCAGGGAGTAGGTGAGCAGTTCTTC. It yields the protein CASSLTSQGVGEQFF.

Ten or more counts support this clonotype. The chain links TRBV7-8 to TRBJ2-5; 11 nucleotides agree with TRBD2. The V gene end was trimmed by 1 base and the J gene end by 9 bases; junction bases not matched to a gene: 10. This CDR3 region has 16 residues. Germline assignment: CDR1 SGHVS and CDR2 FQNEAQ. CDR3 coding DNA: TGTGCCAGCAGCTTAGGACTAGCGGGGCCTCGGGGGGCCCAGTACTTC. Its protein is CASSLGLAGPRGAQYF. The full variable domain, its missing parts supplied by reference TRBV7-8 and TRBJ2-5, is GAGVSQSPRYKVAKRGQDVALRCDPISGHVSLFWYQQALGQGPEFLTYFQNEAQLDKSGLPSDRFFAERPEGSVSTLKIQRTQQEDSAVYLCASSLGLAGPRGAQYFGPGTRLLVL.

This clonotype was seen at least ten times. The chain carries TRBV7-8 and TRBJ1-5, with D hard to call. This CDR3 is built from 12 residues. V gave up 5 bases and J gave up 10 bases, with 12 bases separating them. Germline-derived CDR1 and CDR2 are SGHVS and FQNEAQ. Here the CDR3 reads CASSPSNGPQHF. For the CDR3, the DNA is TGTGCCAGCAGCCCGTCTAATGGTCCCCAGCATTTT. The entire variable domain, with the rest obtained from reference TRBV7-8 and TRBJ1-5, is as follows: GAGVSQSPRYKVAKRGQDVALRCDPISGHVSLFWYQQALGQGPEFLTYFQNEAQLDKSGLPSDRFFAERPEGSVSTLKIQRTQQEDSAVYLCASSPSNGPQHFGDGTRLSIL.